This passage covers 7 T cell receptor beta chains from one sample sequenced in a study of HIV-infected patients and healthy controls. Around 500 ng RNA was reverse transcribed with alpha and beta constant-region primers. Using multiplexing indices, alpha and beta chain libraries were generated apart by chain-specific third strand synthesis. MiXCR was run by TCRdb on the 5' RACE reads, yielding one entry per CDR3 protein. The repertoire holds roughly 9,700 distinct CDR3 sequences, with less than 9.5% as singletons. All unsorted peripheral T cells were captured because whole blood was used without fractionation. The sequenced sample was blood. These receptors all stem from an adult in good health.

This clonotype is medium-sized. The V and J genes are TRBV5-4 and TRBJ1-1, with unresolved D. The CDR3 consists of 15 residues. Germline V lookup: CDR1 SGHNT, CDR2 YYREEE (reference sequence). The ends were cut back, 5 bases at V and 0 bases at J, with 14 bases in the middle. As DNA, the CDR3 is TGTGCCAGCAGGATCTGGACCGAGGTGAACACTGAAGCTTTCTTT. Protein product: CASRIWTEVNTEAFF.

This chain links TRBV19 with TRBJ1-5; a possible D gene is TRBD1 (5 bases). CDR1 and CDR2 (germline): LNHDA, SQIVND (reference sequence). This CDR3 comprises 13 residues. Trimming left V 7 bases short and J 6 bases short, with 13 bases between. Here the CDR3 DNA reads TGTGCCAGTAAGAGTAAGGGGAGTCAGCCCCAGCATTTT. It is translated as CASKSKGSQPQHF. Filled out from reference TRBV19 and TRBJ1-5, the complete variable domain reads DGGITQSPKYLFRKEGQNVTLSCEQNLNHDAMYWYRQDPGQGLRLIYYSQIVNDFQKGDIAEGYSVSREKKESFPLTVTSAQKNPTAFYLCASKSKGSQPQHFGDGTRLSIL.

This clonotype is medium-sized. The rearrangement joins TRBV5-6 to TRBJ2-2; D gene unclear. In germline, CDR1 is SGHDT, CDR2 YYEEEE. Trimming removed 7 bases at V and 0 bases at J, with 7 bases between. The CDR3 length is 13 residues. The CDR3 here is CASSTANTGELFF. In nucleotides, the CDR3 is TGTGCCAGCTCAACCGCGAACACCGGGGAGCTGTTTTTT.

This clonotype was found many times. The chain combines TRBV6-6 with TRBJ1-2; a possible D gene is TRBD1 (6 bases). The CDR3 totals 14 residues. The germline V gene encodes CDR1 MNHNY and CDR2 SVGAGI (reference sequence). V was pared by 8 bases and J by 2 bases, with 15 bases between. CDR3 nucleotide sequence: TGTGCCAGCTCACTCGGGGGCGACAACTATGGCTACACCTTC. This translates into CASSLGGDNYGYTF.

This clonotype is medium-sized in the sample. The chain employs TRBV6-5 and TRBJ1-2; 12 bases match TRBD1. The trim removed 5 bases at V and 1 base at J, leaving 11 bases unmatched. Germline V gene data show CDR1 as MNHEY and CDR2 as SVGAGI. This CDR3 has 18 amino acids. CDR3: CASSPGTGGPMINYGYTF. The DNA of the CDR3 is TGTGCCAGCAGTCCCGGGACAGGGGGCCCCATGATTAACTATGGCTACACCTTC.

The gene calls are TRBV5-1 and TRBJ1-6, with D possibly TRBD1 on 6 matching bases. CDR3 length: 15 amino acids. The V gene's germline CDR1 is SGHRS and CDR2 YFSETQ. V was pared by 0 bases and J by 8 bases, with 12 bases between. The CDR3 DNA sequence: TGCGCCAGCAGCTTGGGTGGGGGCGCGGATTCACCCCTCCACTTT. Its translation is CASSLGGGADSPLHF. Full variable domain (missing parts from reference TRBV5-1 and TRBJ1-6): KAGVTQTPRYLIKTRGQQVTLSCSPISGHRSVSWYQQTPGQGLQFLFEYFSETQRNKGNFPGRFSGRQFSNSRSEMNVSTLELGDSALYLCASSLGGGADSPLHFGNGTRLTVT.

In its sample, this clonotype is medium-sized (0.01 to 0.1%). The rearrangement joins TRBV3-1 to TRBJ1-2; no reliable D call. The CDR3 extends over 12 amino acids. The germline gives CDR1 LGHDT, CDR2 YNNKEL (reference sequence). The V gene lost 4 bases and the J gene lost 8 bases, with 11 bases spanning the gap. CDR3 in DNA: TGTGCCAGCAGCCCCGGCCTTGGCGGCTACACCTTC. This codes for CASSPGLGGYTF.